This TCR beta chain was captured by sequencing in a study of T cell changes during pregnancy in multiple sclerosis. This CDR3 is 15 amino acids long. Germline V CDR1 and CDR2: SGHRS, YFSETQ. J gave up 7 bases and V 4 bases, and 7 bases lay outside the gene matches. Generated by immunoSEQ multiplex PCR, the TCRdb table keeps only in-frame clones and is missing some. The table records about 83,000 clones, about 90% of them present only once. V gene TRBV5-1 combines with J gene TRBJ2-1; 11 nucleotides align to TRBD2. This clonotype was obtained from a female donor in good health, serving as a control in a pregnancy study. Some clones in this sample may be carry-over from other donors' samples. The starting material was PBMCs, obtained in the first trimester of pregnancy. CDR3 sequence: CASSHTSGSYNEQFF. DNA of the CDR3: TGCGCCAGCAGCCATACTAGCGGGAGTTATAATGAGCAGTTCTTC.